This T cell receptor beta chain was documented in a study of blood T cell repertoires in COVID-19. Turning to the study itself: From T cells, B-cell-depleted T cells, or PBMCs came the material, which was cDNA or gDNA.

Authors' analysis steps: Researchers report that nucleated cell counts were estimated from reference gene primer amplification. Clones were read by immunoSEQ multiplex PCR, and TCRdb kept only the in-frame ones, dropping some. Clonal size and the V and J genes are those of that table, whereas D and trimming came from the DNA. Of 250,000 or so clones listed, approximately 86% were seen once; the top ten hold around 1.8%. Per the germline V gene, CDR1 is MNHEY and CDR2 is SVGAGI. With 2 bases clipped from V and 5 bases from J, the junction kept 4 bases outside the gene matches. The CDR3 runs to 14 residues.

V and J are TRBV6-5 and TRBJ2-5; 8 nucleotides align to TRBD2. The receptor's source is a man younger than 40 with active or convalescent COVID-19. The specimen sequenced was peripheral blood. CDR3 DNA: TGTGCCAGCAGTTACGGGACTAGTGGGGAGACCCAGTACTTC. Encoded protein: CASSYGTSGETQYF.